Each of the 20 T cell receptor beta chains below was sequenced from the same sample in a study of Graves' ophthalmopathy and Graves' hyperthyroidism. Amplification from RNA transcripts yielded the TCR beta CDR3 regions. Investigators did first-round RT-PCR with HTBI primers, then second-round multiplex PCR. TCRdb redid the calling of the multiplex PCR reads with MiXCR, one entry per CDR3 protein. The table shows about 500,000 distinct CDR3 sequences, with just under 40% occurring only once. The sample was peripheral blood or thyroid tissue (not recorded which). These receptors all come from an adult man with Graves' hyperthyroidism.

On this clonotype itself: One junction end does not reproduce the germline sequence, and a read error may be involved. The chain recombines TRBV7-7 with TRBJ2-7; the match to TRBD1 covers 12 bases. The J call may not be correct, given that the DNA end is closer to TRBJ2-1. Germline values: CDR1 SSHAT, CDR2 FNYEAQ (reference sequence). The CDR3 consists of 15 residues. The CDR3, as DNA: TGTGCTAGCAGCCCGGGACAGGGGGCGAACAATGAGCAGTTCTTC. It is translated as CASSPGQGANNEQFF.

There are many counts of this clonotype. The V gene is TRBV20-1, the J gene TRBJ2-7, with D unresolved. The CDR3 is 11 residues long. Between the trimmed V and J ends, which lost 3 bases and 5 bases, there was a span of 8 bases. Germline CDR1 DFQATT, CDR2 SNEGSKA (reference sequence). Here the CDR3 reads CSASVVNEQYF. CDR3 nucleotides: TGCAGTGCTAGTGTAGTGAACGAGCAGTACTTC.

Notes on this clonotype: The junction shows a germline mismatch at one end, possibly a read error. The chain joins TRBV5-5 to TRBJ1-2; a possible D gene is TRBD1 (6 bases). This CDR3 spans 17 amino acids. Germline CDR1 SGHKS, CDR2 YYEKEE (reference sequence). The CDR3 DNA reads as TGCGCCAGCAGCTTGGACGGCAGGGGCCACAATGACTATGGCTACACCTTC. Protein product: CASSLDGRGHNDYGYTF.

This clonotype has a count of ten or more. The chain employs TRBV20-1 and TRBJ2-7, with D hard to call. CDR1 is DFQATT, CDR2 SNEGSKA, per germline (reference sequence). This CDR3 has 11 residues. V was pared by 0 bases and J by 10 bases, with 10 bases between. CDR3 nucleotide sequence: TGCAGTGCTAGAGACGCCCATCATCAGTACTTC. It encodes CSARDAHHQYF.

This clonotype occurred many times. The gene calls are TRBV5-4 and TRBJ1-5, with unresolved D. V lost 5 bases and J lost 6, with 9 bases in between. The CDR3 runs 12 residues. Germline-derived CDR1 and CDR2 are SGHNT and YYREEE (reference sequence). This CDR3 reads CASSEVGQPQHF. The CDR3, as DNA: TGTGCCAGCAGTGAGGTCGGTCAGCCCCAGCATTTT. The whole variable domain, filled in from reference TRBV5-4 and TRBJ1-5, reads ETGVTQSPTHLIKTRGQQVTLRCSSQSGHNTVSWYQQALGQGPQFIFQYYREEENGRGNFPPRFSGLQFPNYSSELNVNALELDDSALYLCASSEVGQPQHFGDGTRLSIL.

This clonotype was detected once. A much larger clone lies one base from this, so it may be a read error. J is TRBJ1-4 and V is TRBV6-5; D uncertain. CDR1 is MNHEY, CDR2 SVGAGI, per germline. The CDR3 extends over 16 amino acids. The CDR3 bases are TGTGCCAGCAGTTACTCGAACACGGGGTTTAATGAAAAACTGCTTTTT. It encodes CASSYSNTGFNEKLLF.

This clonotype was picked up one time. J is TRBJ2-5 and V is TRBV10-3; 8 nucleotides align to TRBD2. With 0 bases clipped from V and 1 base from J, the junction kept 4 bases outside the gene matches. The germline CDR1 and CDR2 sequences are ENHRY and SYGVKD. CDR3 size: 16 residues. CDR3 loop: CAISESLSGSQETQYF. CDR3 nucleotide sequence: TGTGCCATCAGTGAGTCCTTAAGCGGGAGCCAAGAGACCCAGTACTTC.

This clonotype has only a few counts. The chain links TRBV29-1 to TRBJ2-1, with D maybe TRBD1 (6 bases). Germline CDR1 reads SQVTM; CDR2 reads ANQGSEA. Deletions cut 4 bases from V and 9 bases from J, with 16 bases between. The CDR3 has 13 residues. CDR3 in amino acids: CSVAPARGSEQFF. DNA of the CDR3: TGCAGCGTTGCGCCCGCCAGGGGAAGTGAGCAGTTCTTC.

This clonotype was counted at least ten times. The chain carries TRBV7-9 and TRBJ2-7; D is perhaps TRBD1 or TRBD2 (6 bases each). This CDR3 region has 15 residues. Germline V gene lookup returns CDR1 SEHNR and CDR2 FQNEAQ (reference sequence). The V and J ends lost 5 bases and 5 bases respectively, with 19 bases between them. The CDR3: CASSPWTTGGHEQYF. In DNA, the CDR3 is TGTGCCAGCAGCCCATGGACTACCGGGGGCCACGAGCAGTACTTC.

This clonotype was detected many times. The rearrangement links TRBV24-1 to TRBJ2-2, with D possibly TRBD2 on 5 matching bases. Germline-derived CDR1 and CDR2 are KGHDR and SFDVKD. The length of the CDR3 is 13 residues. Deletions cut 5 bases from V and 7 bases from J, with 10 bases between. The CDR3 coding sequence is TGTGCCACCAGTGCGGACCGGGGCGGGGAGCTGTTTTTT. This translates into CATSADRGGELFF.

This clonotype turned up a few times. The chain joins TRBV4-2 to TRBJ1-4; D is unclear. CDR3 length equals 15 residues. The V gene's germline CDR1 is LGHNA and CDR2 YNFKEQ. V shed 0 bases and J shed 4 bases, with 9 bases lying between them. For the CDR3, the DNA is TGTGCCAGCAGCCAAGAAGGAGGAATTAATGAAAAACTGTTTTTT. Its translation: CASSQEGGINEKLFF.

This clonotype was counted ten times or more. The rearrangement joins TRBV9 to TRBJ2-7; D is perhaps TRBD2 (6 bases). V was pared by 0 bases and J by 5 bases, with 15 bases between. The CDR3 has 15 residues. Germline CDR1 reads SGDLS; CDR2 reads YYNGEE. The CDR3 coding sequence is TGTGCCAGCAGCGTAGATGAGACGACGGGGGACGAGCAGTACTTC. It encodes CASSVDETTGDEQYF. The whole variable domain, remainder taken from reference TRBV9 and TRBJ2-7, is DSGVTQTPKHLITATGQRVTLRCSPRSGDLSVYWYQQSLDQGLQFLIQYYNGEERAKGNILERFSAQQFPDLHSELNLSSLELGDSALYFCASSVDETTGDEQYFGPGTRLTVT.

There are many counts of this clonotype. The chain uses TRBV5-1 and TRBJ1-2; TRBD1 matches at 8 bases. Germline CDR1 and CDR2: SGHRS and YFSETQ. The CDR3 consists of 15 residues. The V gene end was trimmed by 0 bases and the J gene end by 3 bases; junction bases not matched to a gene: 4. CDR3 in amino acids: CASSLAAGGDYGYTF. The CDR3 nucleotides are TGCGCCAGCAGCTTGGCGGCAGGGGGCGACTATGGCTACACCTTC.

The V and J genes are TRBV24-1 and TRBJ2-1; possibly TRBD2 for D (5 bases). V was clipped by 12 bases and J by 6 bases, with 14 bases between them. The CDR3 is made up of 12 amino acids. Per the germline V gene, CDR1 is KGHDR and CDR2 is SFDVKD. The CDR3 loop is CAPRAEFNEQFF. Written as DNA, the CDR3 is TGTGCCCCCCGAGCGGAGTTCAATGAGCAGTTCTTC.

V gene TRBV5-5 combines with J gene TRBJ1-3; D not certain. This CDR3 comprises 14 residues. Germline V gene lookup returns CDR1 SGHKS and CDR2 YYEKEE (reference sequence). V was cut by 4 bases and J by 2 bases, with 10 bases left in between. The CDR3 reads CASSPRYAGNTIYF. As DNA, the CDR3 is TGTGCCAGCAGCCCACGGTACGCTGGAAACACCATATATTTT. The whole variable domain, remainder taken from reference TRBV5-5 and TRBJ1-3, is DAGVTQSPTHLIKTRGQQVTLRCSPISGHKSVSWYQQVLGQGPQFIFQYYEKEERGRGNFPDRFSARQFPNYSSELNVNALLLGDSALYLCASSPRYAGNTIYFGEGSWLTVV.

This clonotype was seen ten or more times. V and J are TRBV7-8 and TRBJ1-4; TRBD1 aligns across 10 bases. The length of the CDR3 is 14 residues. Trimming took 4 bases from V and 5 from J; bases not matched to a gene: 1. Germline CDR1 reads SGHVS; CDR2 reads FQNEAQ. The CDR3 loop reads CASSSDRGNEKLFF. The CDR3 DNA follows: TGTGCCAGCAGCTCGGACAGGGGGAATGAAAAACTGTTTTTT.

The chain employs TRBV24-1 and TRBJ1-4; 10 bases align to TRBD1. In germline, CDR1 is KGHDR, CDR2 SFDVKD. V gave up 3 bases and J gave up 3 bases; unmatched junction bases: 6. The CDR3 is 17 amino acids. Here the CDR3 reads CATSDATGGLANEKLFF. CDR3 in DNA: TGTGCCACCAGTGATGCGACAGGGGGCCTTGCTAATGAAAAACTGTTTTTT.

Notes on this clonotype: A much more abundant neighbour one base away suggests this may be a read error. This chain links TRBV7-4 with TRBJ1-2; 10 nucleotides match TRBD1. This CDR3 contains 15 residues. Per the germline V gene, CDR1 is SGHVT and CDR2 is SQSDAQ. The V and J ends lost 6 bases and 7 bases, in that order; junction bases with no gene match: 11. CDR3 coding DNA: TGTGCCAGCAGTTACTCGGGACAGGGGTTTCTTGGCTACACCTTC. It specifies CASSYSGQGFLGYTF.

In nucleotides, the CDR3 is TGCAGTGCTCGCACCGGACAGCAAGAGACCCAGTACTTC. It encodes CSARTGQQETQYF. The genes are TRBV20-1 and TRBJ2-5, with D perhaps TRBD1 (6 bases). The CDR3 sequence is 13 residues long. The V end lost 5 bases, the J end lost 2 bases, and 12 bases lay between the germline ends. CDR1 and CDR2 from the germline V gene are DFQATT and SNEGSKA (reference sequence).

This clonotype was detected ten times or more. The chain links TRBV6-5 to TRBJ2-2; 7 bases fit TRBD1. Germline CDR1 is MNHEY and CDR2 is SVGAGI. The CDR3 has 15 amino acids. With 5 bases clipped from V and 0 bases from J, the junction kept 3 bases outside the gene matches. CDR3 nucleotides: TGTGCCAGCAGTGGACAGGTCTCGAACACCGGGGAGCTGTTTTTT. Its translation: CASSGQVSNTGELFF.